These 18 T cell receptor beta chains were sequenced from one sample in a study of blood T cell repertoires in COVID-19. Using immunoSEQ multiplex PCR, the repertoire was profiled, and TCRdb retains in-frame clones only, with some absent. This sample has about 210,000 clones; around 89% occur once, and the top ten carry 2.5%. What was sequenced was PBMCs or T cells enriched from blood (not recorded which). These receptors were taken from a woman in her 40s with acute COVID-19.

The sample holds one count of this clone. The genes are TRBV5-6 and TRBJ1-1, with D possibly TRBD1 on 6 matching bases. The germline V gene has CDR1 SGHDT and CDR2 YYEEEE. This CDR3 has 13 amino acids. Trimming removed 6 bases from V and 4 bases from J, with 13 bases in between. The DNA for the CDR3 is TGTGCCAGCAACCGGGCAGGGGCCACTGAAGCTTTCTTT. Amino acid sequence: CASNRAGATEAFF.

The CDR3 region has the DNA TGTGCCAGCTCACCACGGGCAGGACAAGACACCGGGGAGCTGTTTTTT. This gives the protein CASSPRAGQDTGELFF. This chain joins TRBV18 and TRBJ2-2, with a weak D call TRBD1 (5 bases). The V gene lost 1 base and the J gene lost 3 bases, with 12 bases spanning the gap. The CDR3 extends over 16 amino acids. Germline loops: CDR1 KGHSH, CDR2 LQKENI.

The rearrangement uses TRBV7-2 and TRBJ1-2; 9 nucleotides agree with TRBD1. J gave up 6 bases and V 4 bases, and 3 bases lay outside the gene matches. Germline lookup yields CDR1 SGHTA and CDR2 FQGNSA. The CDR3 has 13 amino acids. CDR3 coding DNA: TGTGCCAGCAGCTCGACAGGGGGAGATGGCTACACCTTC. This encodes CASSSTGGDGYTF.

The DNA for the CDR3 is TGTGCCAGTAGTATCCCGGGACTAGCGGGAGGATTCTCAGATACGCAGTATTTT. Translating gives CASSIPGLAGGFSDTQYF. V gene TRBV19 combines with J gene TRBJ2-3, with TRBD2 matching over 15 bases. This CDR3 has 18 amino acids. The germline CDR1 and CDR2 sequences are LNHDA and SQIVND (reference sequence). Unmatched junction bases numbered 8, after V lost 3 bases and J lost 4 bases.

The rearrangement uses TRBV5-5 and TRBJ1-5; 9 bases line up with TRBD1. Trimming at V came to 2 bases and at J to 2 bases, leaving 8 bases not matched to a gene. This CDR3 comprises 17 residues. Germline lookup yields CDR1 SGHKS and CDR2 YYEKEE (reference sequence). CDR3 amino acids: CASSFEQGARGNQPQHF. The CDR3 nucleotides are TGTGCCAGCAGCTTCGAACAGGGGGCGCGGGGCAATCAGCCCCAGCATTTT. Complete variable domain (other parts from reference TRBV5-5 and TRBJ1-5): DAGVTQSPTHLIKTRGQQVTLRCSPISGHKSVSWYQQVLGQGPQFIFQYYEKEERGRGNFPDRFSARQFPNYSSELNVNALLLGDSALYLCASSFEQGARGNQPQHFGDGTRLSIL.

This clone is a singleton in its sample. V gene TRBV6-5 combines with J gene TRBJ2-5; TRBD1 matches 7 bases. Germline CDR1 reads MNHEY; CDR2 reads SVGAGI. The length of the CDR3 is 15 residues. V shed 8 bases, J shed 4 bases, and the junction held 13 bases outside the gene matches. This chain's CDR3 is CASASPGGGSETQYF. CDR3 in DNA: TGTGCCAGCGCCAGCCCAGGGGGTGGGTCAGAGACCCAGTACTTC.

The V call is TRBV5-1, the J call TRBJ1-1; TRBD1 matches at 9 bases. This CDR3 spans 14 amino acids. J was trimmed by 4 bases and V by 0 bases; bases with no gene match: 1. Per germline, CDR1 SGHRS and CDR2 YFSETQ. CDR3 in amino acids: CASSLVDRGTEAFF. The CDR3 DNA is TGCGCCAGCAGCTTGGTGGACAGGGGCACTGAAGCTTTCTTT. Full variable domain (rest looked up from reference TRBV5-1 and TRBJ1-1): KAGVTQTPRYLIKTRGQQVTLSCSPISGHRSVSWYQQTPGQGLQFLFEYFSETQRNKGNFPGRFSGRQFSNSRSEMNVSTLELGDSALYLCASSLVDRGTEAFFGQGTRLTVV.

The rearrangement joins TRBV9 to TRBJ1-3; the D gene is possibly TRBD1 (6 bases). There are 14 residues in the CDR3. With 0 bases removed from V and 6 bases from J, the gap between germline ends came to 10 bases. Per germline, CDR1 SGDLS and CDR2 YYNGEE. The CDR3 coding sequence is TGTGCCAGCAGCGTAGTGACAGGCTCAAACACCATATATTTT. Its protein product is CASSVVTGSNTIYF.

The chain joins TRBV5-4 to TRBJ2-2; a possible D gene is TRBD2 (6 bases). The V end lost 4 bases, the J end lost 3 bases, and 28 bases lay between the germline ends. This CDR3 contains 20 residues. Germline V gene data show CDR1 as SGHNT and CDR2 as YYREEE (reference sequence). The CDR3 DNA follows: TGTGCCAGCAGCAGGGATCTGGGGGGTCTCGGGAGCGGAGACACCGGGGAGCTGTTTTTT. Protein: CASSRDLGGLGSGDTGELFF.

The CDR3 sequence is CASSYHGREAFF. In nucleotides, the CDR3 is TGTGCCAGCAGTTACCACGGGAGGGAAGCTTTCTTT. V usage is TRBV27 and J usage is TRBJ1-1; D unresolved. V was clipped by 4 bases and J by 8 bases, with 11 bases between them. Germline lookup yields CDR1 MNHEY and CDR2 SMNVEV (reference sequence). This CDR3 has 12 residues.

Points on this clone: An end of the junction differs from the germline gene, which may be a read error. This chain links TRBV7-7 with TRBJ2-2, with 11 positions matching TRBD2. The CDR3 is 16 amino acids. The germline CDR1 and CDR2 sequences are SSHAT and FNYEAQ (reference sequence). CDR3 bases: TGTGCTAGCAGCTTAACTAGCGGGAGTACCACCGGGGAGCTGTTTTTT. Translating it yields CASSLTSGSTTGELFF.

V usage is TRBV19 and J usage is TRBJ2-5, with D hard to call. The germline V gene has CDR1 LNHDA and CDR2 SQIVND (reference sequence). The CDR3 is 12 amino acids. V was trimmed by 5 bases and J by 0 bases, leaving 4 bases between them. CDR3 coding DNA: TGTGCCAGTAGTCACTACCAAGAGACCCAGTACTTC. Encoded protein: CASSHYQETQYF.

The chain has TRBV18 and TRBJ2-1; TRBD2 matches at 13 bases. Germline V gene lookup returns CDR1 KGHSH and CDR2 LQKENI. Trimming removed 4 bases from V and 10 bases from J; junction bases left unmatched: 10. The CDR3 covers 16 residues. The CDR3 region is CASSQSGTSGTREQFF. The DNA of the CDR3 is TGTGCCAGCTCACAATCCGGGACTAGCGGGACACGAGAGCAGTTCTTC. The full variable domain, in which reference TRBV18 and TRBJ2-1 provide the parts outside the CDR3, is NAGVMQNPRHLVRRRGQEARLRCSPMKGHSHVYWYRQLPEEGLKFMVYLQKENIIDESGMPKERFSAEFPKEGPSILRIQQVVRGDSAAYFCASSQSGTSGTREQFFGPGTRLTVL.

This clone has only one observation. This CDR3 is CASRTTGGNGYTF. The CDR3 DNA is TGTGCCAGCAGGACAACAGGGGGCAATGGCTACACCTTC. V and J are TRBV9 and TRBJ1-2, with 9 bases identical to TRBD1. V shed 5 bases and J 6 bases; nucleotides not matched to a gene: 5. The CDR3 spans 13 residues. Germline-derived CDR1 and CDR2 are SGDLS and YYNGEE.

V gene TRBV21-1 combines with J gene TRBJ2-7; the table names TRBD1, a call not compared with the DNA. TRBV21-1 is classified as a pseudogene. The CDR3 is 17 amino acids. CDR3 coding DNA: TGTGCCAGCAGCAAAGTCAAGCCCCCGGGACATTTCCACGAGCAGTACGTC. It yields the protein CASSKVKPPGHFHEQYV.

The chain links TRBV10-1 to TRBJ2-2; tentatively, D is TRBD1 (5 bases). Looked up from germline, CDR1 is WNHNN and CDR2 is SYGVQD (reference sequence). The ends were cut back, 3 bases at V and 0 bases at J, with 14 bases in the middle. The CDR3 runs to 17 residues. Written as DNA, the CDR3 is TGCGCCAGCAGTGAACCCCGTAGGACACCGAACACCGGGGAGCTGTTTTTT. This encodes CASSEPRRTPNTGELFF.

V gene TRBV4-2 combines with J gene TRBJ1-6, with a tentative D call TRBD1 (5 bases). Germline values: CDR1 LGHNA, CDR2 YNFKEQ. V lost 4 bases, J lost 7 bases, and 20 bases lay in between. This CDR3 is built from 17 residues. This CDR3 is CASSPGEGTYRNSPLHF. CDR3 nucleotide sequence: TGTGCCAGCAGCCCTGGGGAGGGGACTTACCGCAATTCACCCCTCCACTTT.

This clone was seen only a few times. The chain recombines TRBV4-3 with TRBJ2-2, with 10 bases matching TRBD2. CDR1 and CDR2 from the germline V gene are LGHNA and YSLEER. This CDR3 has 21 amino acids. V was clipped by 6 bases and J by 0 bases; unmatched bases: 19. DNA for the CDR3: TGCGCCAGCAGACAAAGGCCCAGCGGGTCTAGCGGGAGCTCGAACACCGGGGAGCTGTTTTTT. It is translated as CASRQRPSGSSGSSNTGELFF.